A single sample gave rise to the 27 T cell receptor beta chains below, sequenced in a study of post-analysis software for immune sequencing data. General study results and limits: Elevated frequency relative to controls characterized four to six TRBV segments in patients, TRBV5-6, TRBV5-1 and TRBV20-1 among them.

Sequencing libraries made from TCR beta cDNA carried unique molecular identifiers. TCRdb analysed the PCR reads with MiXCR anew, one entry per CDR3 protein. Found here are under 900,000 distinct CDR3 sequences, 53% of them singletons; the top ten hold approximately 4.2%. No antigen is known for these receptors. The sequenced sample was blood. These receptors all stem from a girl aged 10 to 17 with multiple sclerosis.

The chain joins TRBV12-3 or TRBV12-4 to TRBJ2-1, with D unclear. The DNA end favors TRBJ2-7, so the J call may be wrong. This CDR3 is 15 amino acids long. The CDR3 bases are TGTGCCAGCAGCCGAGTACCCGGCTCCTACAATGAGCAGTACTTC. It codes for CASSRVPGSYNEQYF.

The rearrangement uses TRBV4-1 and TRBJ2-7; D could derive from TRBD1 or TRBD2 (5 bases each). The CDR3 spans 15 residues. The V gene lost 3 bases and the J gene lost 3 bases, with 15 bases spanning the gap. Germline lookup yields CDR1 MGHRA and CDR2 YSYEKL. CDR3 loop: CASSHAGTRGYEQYF. The CDR3 DNA reads TGCGCCAGCAGCCACGCCGGGACCCGGGGCTACGAGCAGTACTTC.

This clonotype came up a few times. The chain couples TRBV29-1 to TRBJ1-2, with a weak D call TRBD1 (5 bases). The CDR3 consists of 13 residues. Germline V gene data show CDR1 as SQVTM and CDR2 as ANQGSEA. With 3 bases removed from V and 3 bases from J, the gap between germline ends came to 11 bases. The chain's CDR3 is CSVERGLDYGYTF. DNA for the CDR3: TGCAGCGTTGAGAGGGGCTTGGACTATGGCTACACCTTC.

The chain joins TRBV14 to TRBJ2-5; D gene uncertain. There are 17 residues in the CDR3. CDR1 and CDR2 (germline): SGHDN, FVKESK. V lost 0 bases and J lost 1, with 15 bases in between. The CDR3, as DNA: TGTGCCAGCAGCCAAGAAAAACCGATAGGAATCCAAGAGACCCAGTACTTC. This sequence encodes CASSQEKPIGIQETQYF. The entire variable domain, with the rest obtained from reference TRBV14 and TRBJ2-5, is as follows: EAGVTQFPSHSVIEKGQTVTLRCDPISGHDNLYWYRRVMGKEIKFLLHFVKESKQDESGMPNNRFLAERTGGTYSTLKVQPAELEDSGVYFCASSQEKPIGIQETQYFGPGTRLLVL.

This clonotype was seen a few times. V gene TRBV7-9 combines with J gene TRBJ2-7, with D perhaps matching TRBD1 or TRBD2 (5 bases each). Germline values: CDR1 SEHNR, CDR2 FQNEAQ (reference sequence). V was pared by 3 bases and J by 6 bases, with 9 bases between. The CDR3 totals 12 residues. The DNA for the CDR3 is TGTGCCAGCAGCTTGGGACCCGGCGAGCAGTACTTC. It is translated as CASSLGPGEQYF.

The rearrangement links TRBV20-1 to TRBJ2-7, with D perhaps TRBD2 (5 bases). Trimming removed 4 bases from V and 4 bases from J, with 11 bases in between. CDR1 and CDR2 from the germline V gene are DFQATT and SNEGSKA (reference sequence). This CDR3 comprises 12 residues. CDR3 coding DNA: TGCAGTGCTATTCGGACTGCTTACGAGCAGTACTTC. Translation gives CSAIRTAYEQYF.

This clonotype has just a few counts. The chain couples TRBV20-1 to TRBJ2-7, with 9 positions matching TRBD2. V was pared by 0 bases and J by 2 bases, with 5 bases of the junction left unmatched. There are 15 residues in the CDR3. Germline lookup yields CDR1 DFQATT and CDR2 SNEGSKA (reference sequence). Here the CDR3 reads CSARDLASGAYEQYF. The CDR3 coding sequence is TGCAGTGCTAGAGATCTAGCTAGCGGGGCCTACGAGCAGTACTTC.

The count of this clonotype is one. V and J are TRBV12-5 and TRBJ2-5; D not resolved. The V end was cut by 7 bases, the J end by 1 base, with 7 bases between. The germline CDR1 and CDR2 sequences are LGHNT and FRNRAP. This CDR3 has 12 amino acids. CDR3 amino acids: CASESFQETQYF. The CDR3 DNA reads TGTGCTAGTGAGAGCTTCCAAGAGACCCAGTACTTC.

The rearrangement links TRBV10-3 to TRBJ2-4, with D uncertain. Trimming left V 3 bases short and J 0 bases short, with 9 bases between. The germline gives CDR1 ENHRY, CDR2 SYGVKD. This CDR3 region has 15 residues. The CDR3 sequence is CAISESSQAKNIQYF. The CDR3 DNA sequence: TGTGCCATCAGTGAAAGCAGCCAAGCCAAAAACATTCAGTACTTC.

This clonotype is a singleton in its sample. The V gene is TRBV7-2, the J gene TRBJ2-7, with 10 bases lining up with TRBD2. Trimming took 5 bases from V and 6 from J; bases not matched to a gene: 7. Germline CDR1 and CDR2: SGHTA and FQGNSA. This CDR3 spans 14 amino acids. CDR3 in DNA: TGTGCCAGCAGCCCGCTAGCGGGGGTGGGCGAGCAGTACTTC. This codes for CASSPLAGVGEQYF.

This sequence joins TRBV12-3 or TRBV12-4 and TRBJ1-5; D is ambiguous. Trimming removed 4 bases from V and 2 bases from J, with 9 bases in between. The CDR3 loop spans 14 amino acids. The DNA for the CDR3 is TGTGCCAGCAGTTCAGGTGGGCGCAATCAGCCCCAGCATTTT. Protein sequence: CASSSGGRNQPQHF.

This clonotype turned up a few times. The V and J genes are TRBV5-6 and TRBJ2-3; no reliable D call. The V gene's germline CDR1 is SGHDT and CDR2 YYEEEE. V lost 1 base to trimming and J lost 2 bases, with 20 bases between them. The CDR3 spans 18 residues. The CDR3 bases are TGTGCCAGCAGCTTGAATCTGGTGTCTACCGACCCCACAGATACGCAGTATTTT. Translated, it gives CASSLNLVSTDPTDTQYF.

This chain links TRBV5-1 with TRBJ1-1; possible D gene TRBD1, 5 bases. This CDR3 comprises 16 residues. V lost 1 base and J lost 6, with 19 bases in between. Per germline, CDR1 SGHRS and CDR2 YFSETQ. As DNA, the CDR3 is TGCGCCAGCAGCTTGAGGGAGCGGGACGGGCGAGCTGAAGCTTTCTTT. This encodes CASSLRERDGRAEAFF.

The gene calls are TRBV6-6 and TRBJ1-2; TRBD1 aligns across 9 bases. Trimming at V came to 9 bases and at J to 5 bases, leaving 13 bases not matched to a gene. The CDR3 runs 15 residues. CDR1 and CDR2 (germline): MNHNY, SVGAGI (reference sequence). The CDR3 bases are TGTGCCAGTATACTACAGGGGGCGCAGGGATATGGCTACACCTTC. Translation: CASILQGAQGYGYTF.

The CDR3 DNA reads TGCAGTGCTAGAGATGGGACAGGGAGGGAAGGCTACACCTTC. It is translated as CSARDGTGREGYTF. The genes are TRBV20-1 and TRBJ1-2; 9 bases fit TRBD1. Germline assignment: CDR1 DFQATT and CDR2 SNEGSKA (reference sequence). The CDR3 length is 14 residues. Trimming removed 0 bases from V and 8 bases from J; junction bases left unmatched: 7.

This chain uses TRBV29-1 with TRBJ2-7; 7 bases are a match to TRBD2. CDR3 length equals 12 residues. CDR1 and CDR2 from the germline V gene are SQVTM and ANQGSEA. The ends lost 7 bases at V and 0 bases at J; junction bases unmatched: 3. The CDR3 spells CSGGGASYEQYF. The CDR3 bases are TGCAGCGGGGGAGGGGCCTCCTACGAGCAGTACTTC.

V is TRBV4-2 and J is TRBJ1-2; no firm D call. Per the germline V gene, CDR1 is LGHNA and CDR2 is YNFKEQ. The V end was cut by 3 bases, the J end by 8 bases, with 10 bases between. The CDR3 runs 12 residues. The CDR3 DNA follows: TGTGCCAGCAGCCAGATAGAGAAAGGCTACACCTTC. Its translation is CASSQIEKGYTF.

This clonotype was seen once. The chain links TRBV12-3 or TRBV12-4 to TRBJ2-1; 10 nucleotides line up with TRBD2. The CDR3 consists of 15 residues. Germline trimming cut 7 bases from V and 10 bases from J; bases unmatched to any gene: 13. CDR3 nucleotides: TGTGCCAGCAACCGGGGGCTAGCGGGAGTAGAGGAGCAGTTCTTC. Its translation: CASNRGLAGVEEQFF.

This clonotype has more than one count but fewer than ten. The V and J genes are TRBV12-3 or TRBV12-4 and TRBJ1-2; D is possibly TRBD1 (6 bases). Deletions cut 7 bases from V and 4 bases from J, with 10 bases between. CDR3 length: 12 residues. CDR3 nucleotides: TGTGCCAGCATCCACAGGGTCTATGGCTACACCTTC. The encoded protein is CASIHRVYGYTF.

As concerns this clonotype: The junction departs from the called germline gene at one end, perhaps through a read error. The rearrangement uses TRBV29-1 and TRBJ2-3; possibly TRBD1 or TRBD2 for D (5 bases each). CDR1 SQVTM and CDR2 ANQGSEA come from the germline V gene. The CDR3 is 13 amino acids. The CDR3 region has the DNA TGCCGCGTTGGGGCGGGCGGCACAGATACGCAGTATTTT. Its translation: CRVGAGGTDTQYF.

This clonotype was detected ten times or more. The chain uses TRBV20-1 and TRBJ2-6; 9 nucleotides line up with TRBD2. J was trimmed by 4 bases and V by 0 bases; bases with no gene match: 10. Germline loops: CDR1 DFQATT, CDR2 SNEGSKA (reference sequence). The CDR3 extends over 18 amino acids. CDR3: CSARDVSGGSSGANVLTF. The DNA of the CDR3 is TGCAGTGCTAGAGATGTCAGCGGGGGGTCTTCGGGGGCCAACGTCCTGACTTTC.

This clonotype came up a few times. The chain combines TRBV10-3 with TRBJ2-7; D gene ambiguous. The J call may not be correct, given that the DNA end is closer to TRBJ2-5. The CDR3 sequence is 10 residues long. The germline gives CDR1 ENHRY, CDR2 SYGVKD. The CDR3 region is CAIIGETQYF. CDR3 DNA sequence: TGTGCCATCATAGGGGAGACCCAGTACTTC.

J is TRBJ2-5 and V is TRBV7-9, with TRBD2 identical over 8 bases. The J call is uncertain, as TRBJ2-7 better fits the DNA end. Germline lookup yields CDR1 SEHNR and CDR2 FQNEAQ (reference sequence). This CDR3 contains 15 residues. CDR3 sequence: CASSFYAGGQDEQYF. DNA for the CDR3: TGTGCCAGCAGCTTTTATGCGGGGGGTCAGGACGAGCAGTACTTC.

The chain couples TRBV7-8 to TRBJ2-3, with D perhaps TRBD1 (6 bases). The germline V gene has CDR1 SGHVS and CDR2 FQNEAQ. The V and J ends lost 1 base and 0 bases respectively, with 17 bases between them. This CDR3 is 18 amino acids long. In nucleotides, the CDR3 is TGTGCCAGCAGCTTAGGCAGGGGCGGCCCCCCTAGCACAGATACGCAGTATTTT. It codes for CASSLGRGGPPSTDTQYF.

J is TRBJ2-1 and V is TRBV4-2; possible D gene TRBD2, 6 bases. The germline V gene has CDR1 LGHNA and CDR2 YNFKEQ. The CDR3 has 21 amino acids. Trimming pared 0 bases from V and 9 bases from J, leaving 33 bases between. The CDR3 bases are TGTGCCAGCAGCCAAGAGAACAACGCGGGTCGCGGCAGCGGGCCCTTCGGTGAGCAGTTCTTC. This encodes CASSQENNAGRGSGPFGEQFF.

A few counts support this clonotype. The J gene is TRBJ2-7, the V gene TRBV29-1, with 12 bases lining up with TRBD1. Trimming cost V 6 bases and J 4 bases; bases outside gene matches: 7. The germline V gene encodes CDR1 SQVTM and CDR2 ANQGSEA. This CDR3 region has 14 residues. CDR3 DNA: TGCAGCGTGGCCGGGACAGGGGGCTGGTACGAGCAGTACTTC. Translating it yields CSVAGTGGWYEQYF.

CDR3 protein: CASSLSARSEKLFF. In nucleotides, the CDR3 is TGTGCCAGCAGCCTATCAGCGAGAAGTGAAAAACTGTTTTTT. The J gene is TRBJ1-4, the V gene TRBV12-3 or TRBV12-4, with no clear D. The CDR3 totals 14 residues. V dropped 6 bases and J dropped 7 bases, with 15 bases sitting between them.